Given below is one TCR beta chain in context. Its antigen remains unidentified. No quality values exist for individual bases; no much larger clone is one base distant. This sample is drawn from a study of blood T cell repertoires in COVID-19 (dated by TCRdb to about 2020). For context, the study as a whole: Samples covering the acute and convalescent phases of COVID-19 were provided by collaborators in the United States, Italy and Spain. Samples came from the ongoing ImmuneRACE study (first 160 participants) plus 1,254 subjects from 6 global collaborators. The prospective study material was composed of cDNA or gDNA derived from T cells, B-cell-depleted T cells, or PBMCs. A de-identified subject ID, COVID-19 status, age in years and sex were almost always included in the sample metadata. Where available, HLA class I and class II types were taken from metadata supplied by the sample provider and were not determined by assay-based typing. The repertoires were made available in a free public database intended to serve as a resource for research on the immune response to SARS-CoV-2. Subjects who had been exposed to COVID-19, were actively infected with it, or had recovered from it provided the deeply sampled blood TCRbeta repertoires that made up the dataset.

TCRbeta CDR3 regions were amplified from genomic DNA by means of the immunoSEQ Assay, a bias-controlled multiplex PCR. The original methods were these. The number of nucleated cells in each sample was estimated from the amplification of reference gene primers within the assay. To quantify the absolute abundance of each unique TCRbeta CDR3 rearrangement, sequence reads were collapsed and filtered. For each sample, productive Simpson clonality was calculated as the square root of Simpson's diversity index over productive rearrangements. In TCRdb, the immuneACCESS table is reduced to in-frame sequences with V and J assigned. These tables do not hold every clone; where another copy was compared, an unresolved V gene accounts for under half, and the others remain unexplained. The V and J calls and clone size are taken from that table; D and trimming were inferred from the DNA. In this sample the table shows fewer than 350,000 clones, roughly nine tenths of which occur a single time. The biggest ten clones account for 10% to 15% of the sample.

One collaborating source in Seattle enrolled patients during active infection and followed them longitudinally through the course of disease. Whole blood was collected in K2EDTA tubes by collaborating institutions according to the institutions' own protocols. Collaborator samples were shipped for TCRbeta analysis as frozen whole blood, isolated PBMCs, or DNA extracted from either sample type. Overall study results and their limits: How much clinical and demographic metadata was included differed by source and by participant, and the metadata was provided uncurated.

CDR1 and CDR2, looked up from the germline V gene, are MNHEY and SVGAGI. From its cysteine to its phenylalanine, the CDR3 spans 15 amino acids. Only the CDR3 portion is preserved as DNA: 45 bases, with reading frame beginning at the first base. V and J are trimmed by 6 bases and 1 base, and the gene matches miss 7 bases of the junction. The sequenced sample was peripheral blood. The clonotype was recovered from a woman in her 30s with COVID-19, enrolled during active disease. The rearranged chain carries TRBV6-5 and TRBJ2-3, and TRBD2 matches 7 of the central bases. The CDR3 region reads CASRLRGVGTDTQYF. The nucleotide sequence is given as TGTGCCAGCAGGCTCCGGGGGGTGGGCACAGATACGCAGTATTTT.